The 31 T cell receptor beta chains presented below share a single source sample, sequenced in a study of T cell responses to AZD1222 COVID-19 vaccine. TCRdb's copy holds only in-frame clones and misses some; the assay was immunoSEQ multiplex PCR. The top ten hold under 1.1% of the sample, which has 180,000 or so clones, 90% to 95% seen once. Material: peripheral blood, obtained 28 days after the second dose of the MenACWY control vaccine. The receptors were gathered from an adult who received the MenACWY meningococcal vaccine as a control.

The sample holds one count of this clone. The chain recombines TRBV4-2 with TRBJ2-7; TRBD1 matches 9 bases. The germline CDR1 and CDR2 sequences are LGHNA and YNFKEQ. There are 15 residues in the CDR3. The V and J ends lost 4 bases and 5 bases, in that order; junction bases with no gene match: 9. CDR3 sequence reads: CASSPTGQGYHEQYF. CDR3 nucleotide sequence: TGTGCCAGCAGCCCAACCGGACAGGGGTACCACGAGCAGTACTTC.

The chain links TRBV7-6 to TRBJ1-2; 7 nucleotides match TRBD1. The CDR3 totals 15 residues. The germline gives CDR1 SGHVS, CDR2 FNYEAQ. The ends lost 4 bases at V and 6 bases at J; junction bases unmatched: 11. In DNA form, the CDR3 reads TGTGCCAGCAGCTCCTTTCGGACAGGTCCAAATGGCTACACCTTC. Its translation is CASSSFRTGPNGYTF.

The rearrangement uses TRBV3-1 (or the pseudogene TRBV3-2) and TRBJ1-4; 9 bases line up with TRBD1. This CDR3 region has 15 residues. V shed 4 bases and J 5 bases; nucleotides not matched to a gene: 5. Germline values: CDR1 LGHDT, CDR2 YNNKEL (reference sequence). The CDR3 reads CASSPSGQGNEKLFF. The DNA of the CDR3 is TGTGCCAGCAGCCCCAGCGGACAGGGGAATGAAAAACTGTTTTTT.

This clone was found once. The rearrangement joins TRBV5-1 to TRBJ1-2; no reliable D call. Germline lookup yields CDR1 SGHRS and CDR2 YFSETQ. V lost 6 bases and J lost 7, with 25 bases in between. The length of the CDR3 is 16 residues. CDR3 loop: CASNGEGAAPISGYTF. The CDR3 bases are TGCGCCAGCAATGGGGAGGGTGCAGCGCCTATATCTGGCTACACCTTC.

The chain carries TRBV28 and TRBJ1-1, with D maybe TRBD1 (6 bases). The CDR3 spans 17 residues. Trimming took off 6 bases at V and 0 bases at J, with 20 bases between the two ends. Germline values: CDR1 MDHEN, CDR2 SYDVKM. Here the CDR3 reads CASRITLSGQLNTEAFF. CDR3 in DNA: TGTGCCAGCAGAATCACCCTGTCGGGACAACTGAACACTGAAGCTTTCTTT.

This rearrangement joins TRBV6-5 to TRBJ2-6; 7 nucleotides agree with TRBD1. CDR1 and CDR2 (germline): MNHEY, SVGAGI. There are 15 residues in the CDR3. V lost 7 bases and J lost 2; bases outside the gene matches: 5. For the CDR3, the DNA is TGTGCCAGCACCCAAGACAGGGCTGGGGCCAACGTCCTGACTTTC. Amino acids: CASTQDRAGANVLTF.

The V and J genes are TRBV29-1 and TRBJ1-4, with no clear D. The CDR3 consists of 16 residues. CDR1 and CDR2 from the germline V gene are SQVTM and ANQGSEA. Deletions cut 3 bases from V and 3 bases from J, with 17 bases between. CDR3 protein: CSVDIGEGGANEKLFF. CDR3 nucleotides: TGCAGCGTTGATATTGGCGAGGGTGGAGCTAATGAAAAACTGTTTTTT.

The chain is built from TRBV6-5 and TRBJ1-2; 12 nucleotides line up with TRBD1. Germline assignment: CDR1 MNHEY and CDR2 SVGAGI. V gave up 2 bases and J gave up 4 bases; unmatched junction bases: 2. This CDR3 region has 15 residues. The CDR3 DNA reads as TGTGCCAGCAGTTACGGGACAGGGGGCCCCTATGGCTACACCTTC. This codes for CASSYGTGGPYGYTF.

The chain recombines TRBV2 with TRBJ2-7; 7 bases align to TRBD1. The CDR3 is made up of 15 amino acids. In germline, CDR1 is SNHLY, CDR2 FYNNEI. V gave up 6 bases and J gave up 2 bases; unmatched junction bases: 10. The CDR3 loop reads CASRQQGIATYEQYF. CDR3 sequence (DNA): TGTGCCAGCAGGCAACAGGGGATCGCTACCTACGAGCAGTACTTC. Variable domain in full (rest from reference TRBV2 and TRBJ2-7): EPEVTQTPSHQVTQMGQEVILRCVPISNHLYFYWYRQILGQKVEFLVSFYNNEISEKSEIFDDQFSVERPDGSNFTLKIRSTKLEDSAMYFCASRQQGIATYEQYFGPGTRLTVT.

The chain carries TRBV28 and TRBJ1-5; 7 positions agree with TRBD1. CDR1 MDHEN and CDR2 SYDVKM come from the germline V gene. With V trimmed by 6 bases and J by 4 bases, 6 bases remained unmatched. The CDR3 is 14 amino acids. The CDR3 is CASSQTGWNQPQHF. The CDR3 coding sequence is TGTGCCAGCAGCCAGACAGGGTGGAATCAGCCCCAGCATTTT.

The chain joins TRBV18 to TRBJ2-1; 7 positions match TRBD1. This CDR3 is built from 15 residues. The germline V gene encodes CDR1 KGHSH and CDR2 LQKENI. Losses at the gene ends were 6 bases for V and 3 bases for J; bases not matched to a gene: 8. The CDR3: CASSRGQALYNEQFF. For the CDR3, the DNA is TGTGCCAGCTCTCGAGGACAGGCTCTCTACAATGAGCAGTTCTTC.

V usage is TRBV7-2 and J usage is TRBJ1-1; tentative D call: TRBD1 (5 bases). The germline gives CDR1 SGHTA, CDR2 FQGNSA. The CDR3 runs 14 residues. V lost 7 bases to trimming and J lost 0 bases, with 12 bases between them. The CDR3 bases are TGTGCCAGCACCCGGGGGGGGTTGAACACTGAAGCTTTCTTT. It encodes CASTRGGLNTEAFF.

The genes are TRBV7-9 and TRBJ1-5, with D hard to call. The germline CDR1 and CDR2 sequences are SEHNR and FQNEAQ (reference sequence). V gave up 5 bases and J gave up 4 bases, with 15 bases separating them. This CDR3 contains 15 residues. This CDR3 is CASSLDLMPNQPQHF. The CDR3, as DNA: TGTGCCAGCAGCCTGGATCTAATGCCAAATCAGCCCCAGCATTTT.

This chain uses TRBV14 with TRBJ2-2; 11 bases align to TRBD2. The V gene's germline CDR1 is SGHDN and CDR2 FVKESK. The CDR3 covers 15 residues. J was trimmed by 7 bases and V by 4 bases; bases with no gene match: 5. CDR3 sequence reads: CASSRLAGGGGELFF. CDR3 DNA sequence: TGTGCCAGCAGCCGGCTAGCGGGGGGCGGCGGGGAGCTGTTTTTT.

V and J are TRBV10-3 and TRBJ1-5; D is uncertain. There are 14 residues in the CDR3. Germline CDR1 reads ENHRY; CDR2 reads SYGVKD. V dropped 0 bases and J dropped 2 bases, with 5 bases sitting between them. CDR3 sequence (DNA): TGTGCCATCAGTGAGTCCGCCCGCAATCAGCCCCAGCATTTT. Its protein product is CAISESARNQPQHF.

The chain recombines TRBV6-5 with TRBJ1-1, with D perhaps TRBD1 (6 bases). Trimming cost V 0 bases and J 5 bases, with 13 bases left between them. The CDR3 is 15 amino acids. Germline CDR1 reads MNHEY; CDR2 reads SVGAGI. This CDR3 reads CASSYSNRGRTEAFF. In DNA, the CDR3 is TGTGCCAGCAGTTACTCGAATAGGGGGAGGACTGAAGCTTTCTTT.

This clone appeared a single time. V and J are TRBV6-2 or TRBV6-3 and TRBJ1-1, with D unresolved. The CDR3 has 13 residues. V shed 4 bases and J shed 1 base, with 7 bases lying between them. Per germline, CDR1 MNHEY and CDR2 SVGEGT. DNA of the CDR3: TGTGCCAGCAGTTCGCGGGGGAACACTGAAGCTTTCTTT. Residues: CASSSRGNTEAFF.

This sequence joins TRBV19 and TRBJ1-5, with 7 bases that match TRBD1. CDR1 is LNHDA and CDR2 is SQIVND in the germline V gene (reference sequence). J lost 6 bases, V lost 7 bases, and 6 bases had no gene match. This CDR3 contains 13 residues. CDR3 residues: CASNGRGTQPQHF. In DNA form, the CDR3 reads TGTGCCAGTAATGGCAGGGGGACTCAGCCCCAGCATTTT.

The chain has TRBV10-1 and TRBJ2-5; D unclear. The germline V gene has CDR1 WNHNN and CDR2 SYGVQD (reference sequence). Trimming cost V 8 bases and J 5 bases, with 12 bases left between them. The CDR3 has 12 residues. CDR3: CASLALAETQYF. The CDR3, as DNA: TGCGCCAGCCTTGCTCTCGCGGAGACCCAGTACTTC.

V is TRBV19 and J is TRBJ2-3, with D possibly called TRBD1 or TRBD2 (5 bases each). From germline, CDR1 is LNHDA and CDR2 SQIVND (reference sequence). Trimming left V 3 bases short and J 8 bases short, with 12 bases between. CDR3 length: 13 residues. CDR3 bases: TGTGCCAGTAGTATTATGGGGGTGGGTACGCAGTATTTT. This sequence encodes CASSIMGVGTQYF.

The chain recombines TRBV6-5 with TRBJ2-3; D might be TRBD2 (6 bases). Germline CDR1 reads MNHEY; CDR2 reads SVGAGI. The CDR3 runs to 15 residues. The V end was cut by 4 bases, the J end by 4 bases, with 15 bases between. The DNA of the CDR3 is TGTGCCAGCAGTTCCCCTAGTAGCGGCCCAGATACGCAGTATTTT. Its protein product is CASSSPSSGPDTQYF.

The chain has TRBV5-6 and TRBJ1-1; D is unclear. Deletions cut 0 bases from V and 7 bases from J, with 4 bases between. The CDR3 is made up of 11 amino acids. CDR1 and CDR2 from the germline V gene are SGHDT and YYEEEE. Here the CDR3 reads CASSLANEAFF. The CDR3 region has the DNA TGTGCCAGCAGCTTGGCTAATGAAGCTTTCTTT.

This sequence joins TRBV18 and TRBJ1-1; 9 positions agree with TRBD1. Per germline, CDR1 KGHSH and CDR2 LQKENI. The CDR3 spans 13 residues. Trimming took 8 bases from V and 1 from J; bases not matched to a gene: 2. The CDR3 region has the DNA TGTGCCAGCACAGGGGGCAGGAACACTGAAGCTTTCTTT. Translated: CASTGGRNTEAFF. Supplemented by reference TRBV18 and TRBJ1-1, the full variable domain reads NAGVMQNPRHLVRRRGQEARLRCSPMKGHSHVYWYRQLPEEGLKFMVYLQKENIIDESGMPKERFSAEFPKEGPSILRIQQVVRGDSAAYFCASTGGRNTEAFFGQGTRLTVV.

The chain joins TRBV5-1 to TRBJ1-3; D may be TRBD1 (6 bases). Looked up from germline, CDR1 is SGHRS and CDR2 is YFSETQ. The CDR3 loop spans 16 amino acids. V was trimmed by 0 bases and J by 3 bases, leaving 13 bases between them. CDR3 coding DNA: TGCGCCAGCAGCTTGGGGACAGCCGTTATTGGAAACACCATATATTTT. Its protein product is CASSLGTAVIGNTIYF. Combining the CDR3 with reference TRBV5-1 and TRBJ1-3 gives the whole variable domain KAGVTQTPRYLIKTRGQQVTLSCSPISGHRSVSWYQQTPGQGLQFLFEYFSETQRNKGNFPGRFSGRQFSNSRSEMNVSTLELGDSALYLCASSLGTAVIGNTIYFGEGSWLTVV.

The genes are TRBV11-3 and TRBJ2-7, with 7 bases identical to TRBD2. Trimming at V came to 1 base and at J to 6 bases, leaving 3 bases not matched to a gene. Germline V lookup: CDR1 SGHNT, CDR2 YENEEA. The CDR3 has 13 residues. DNA of the CDR3: TGTGCCAGCAGCTTAGTTTGGGGGGGCGAGCAGTACTTC. Protein product: CASSLVWGGEQYF.

This clone was seen a handful of times. CDR3 loop: CASSPAGRITEAFF. CDR3 DNA sequence: TGTGCCAGCAGCCCGGCGGGGCGGATTACTGAAGCTTTCTTT. The chain carries TRBV2 and TRBJ1-1, with D maybe TRBD1 (5 bases). Trimming removed 6 bases from V and 5 bases from J, with 16 bases in between. The CDR3 runs 14 residues. Germline V gene lookup returns CDR1 SNHLY and CDR2 FYNNEI. Supplemented by reference TRBV2 and TRBJ1-1, the full variable domain reads EPEVTQTPSHQVTQMGQEVILRCVPISNHLYFYWYRQILGQKVEFLVSFYNNEISEKSEIFDDQFSVERPDGSNFTLKIRSTKLEDSAMYFCASSPAGRITEAFFGQGTRLTVV.

V and J are TRBV4-2 and TRBJ2-3; 10 bases map to TRBD2. CDR1 is LGHNA and CDR2 is YNFKEQ in the germline V gene. Losses at the gene ends were 5 bases for V and 3 bases for J; bases not matched to a gene: 8. The CDR3 is 16 residues long. The CDR3 protein is CASSKAELAGTDTQYF. In DNA form, the CDR3 reads TGTGCCAGCAGCAAAGCGGAACTAGCGGGGACAGATACGCAGTATTTT.

The chain combines TRBV6-5 with TRBJ1-2; TRBD1 agrees at 8 bases. The CDR3 extends over 13 amino acids. V trimming: 8 bases; J trimming: 4 bases; junction bases outside the gene matches: 6. In germline, CDR1 is MNHEY, CDR2 SVGAGI. Here the CDR3 DNA reads TGTGCCAGCCTTTATGGGACAGGCTATGGCTACACCTTC. Amino acid sequence: CASLYGTGYGYTF.

The gene calls are TRBV5-5 and TRBJ1-2; 9 bases fit TRBD1. The trim removed 1 base at V and 2 bases at J, leaving 9 bases unmatched. From germline, CDR1 is SGHKS and CDR2 YYEKEE (reference sequence). This CDR3 region has 17 residues. CDR3 DNA: TGTGCCAGCAGCTTGAGCCCCCCGGGACAGGGAAACTATGGCTACACCTTC. Its protein is CASSLSPPGQGNYGYTF.

The chain is built from TRBV6-5 and TRBJ1-3; D gene uncertain. Between the trimmed V and J ends, which lost 6 bases and 6 bases, there was a span of 12 bases. CDR3 length: 13 amino acids. The germline CDR1 and CDR2 sequences are MNHEY and SVGAGI. Here the CDR3 DNA reads TGTGCCAGCAGCGACCAGAGAGCAAACACCATATATTTT. This encodes CASSDQRANTIYF.

The rearrangement uses TRBV7-2 and TRBJ1-2, with TRBD1 as a possible D gene (6 bases). This CDR3 comprises 17 residues. The germline V and J ends were trimmed by 7 bases and 4 bases, with 25 bases remaining between them. Germline CDR1 is SGHTA and CDR2 is FQGNSA. CDR3 nucleotides: TGTGCCAGCACCCCATCTGCAGGGGCGGGAGTCCTCTATGGCTACACCTTC. This sequence encodes CASTPSAGAGVLYGYTF.